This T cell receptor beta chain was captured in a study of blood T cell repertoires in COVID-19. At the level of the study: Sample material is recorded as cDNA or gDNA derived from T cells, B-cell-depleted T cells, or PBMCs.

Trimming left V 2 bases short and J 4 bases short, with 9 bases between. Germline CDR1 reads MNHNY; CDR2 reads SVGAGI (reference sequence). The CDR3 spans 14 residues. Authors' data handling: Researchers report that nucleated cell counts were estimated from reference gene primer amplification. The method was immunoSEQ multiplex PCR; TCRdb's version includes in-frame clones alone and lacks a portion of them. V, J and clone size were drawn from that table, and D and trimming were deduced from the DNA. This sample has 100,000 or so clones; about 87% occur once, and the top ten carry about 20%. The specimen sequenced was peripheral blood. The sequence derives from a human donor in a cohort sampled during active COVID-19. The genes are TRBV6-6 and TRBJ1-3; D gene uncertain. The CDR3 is CASSYLVRGNTIYF. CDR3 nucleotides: TGTGCCAGCAGTTACCTTGTCAGGGGAAACACCATATATTTT.